Each of the 4 T cell receptor beta chains below was sequenced from the same sample in a study of cytomegalovirus exposure and HLA in healthy donors. The PCR made use of 60 Vbeta and 13 Jbeta primers. Assay used: immunoSEQ multiplex PCR; TCRdb lists only in-frame clones, some missing. Here the sample spans roughly 120,000 clones, roughly four fifths being singletons. Sequencing input: PBMCs. These receptors originate from a woman between 18 and 29 years old in good health and CMV-seronegative.

This clone occurred once. The genes are TRBV5-5 and TRBJ1-1, with 7 nucleotides matching TRBD1. Trimming at V came to 6 bases and at J to 5 bases, leaving 13 bases not matched to a gene. The V gene's germline CDR1 is SGHKS and CDR2 YYEKEE (reference sequence). The CDR3 is 15 amino acids. The CDR3 spells CASNLLQGSPTEAFF. CDR3 DNA: TGTGCCAGCAACTTACTACAGGGGAGCCCAACTGAAGCTTTCTTT.

The chain carries TRBV5-1 and TRBJ1-3; 7 nucleotides line up with TRBD1. The ends lost 4 bases at V and 0 bases at J; junction bases unmatched: 7. Germline CDR1 SGHRS, CDR2 YFSETQ. This CDR3 has 16 amino acids. CDR3 sequence reads: CASSLTGVTSGNTIYF. The CDR3 DNA reads TGCGCCAGCAGCCTAACAGGGGTAACCTCTGGAAACACCATATATTTT.

The gene calls are TRBV9 and TRBJ2-7, with D possibly being TRBD1 (5 bases). The V end was cut by 4 bases, the J end by 4 bases, with 15 bases between. Per the germline V gene, CDR1 is SGDLS and CDR2 is YYNGEE. This CDR3 has 14 amino acids. The CDR3 DNA follows: TGTGCCAGCAGCCTGGGGCTGACCTCATACGAGCAGTACTTC. This sequence encodes CASSLGLTSYEQYF. The full variable domain, completed using reference TRBV9 and TRBJ2-7, is DSGVTQTPKHLITATGQRVTLRCSPRSGDLSVYWYQQSLDQGLQFLIQYYNGEERAKGNILERFSAQQFPDLHSELNLSSLELGDSALYFCASSLGLTSYEQYFGPGTRLTVT.

The rearrangement joins TRBV18 to TRBJ2-7, with 14 bases aligning to TRBD2. The germline CDR1 and CDR2 sequences are KGHSH and LQKENI. This CDR3 has 15 amino acids. J was trimmed by 8 bases and V by 6 bases; bases with no gene match: 9. The DNA of the CDR3 is TGTGCCAGCTCGGAGGGGGGACTAGCGGGGGATAAGCAGTACTTC. Its protein product is CASSEGGLAGDKQYF.